This T cell receptor (beta chain) was recovered during a study of blood T cell repertoires in COVID-19 (TCRdb year 2020). About the investigation overall: Samples from collaborators originated in the United States, Italy and Spain and spanned both the acute and convalescent phases of COVID-19. Sample metadata almost always included a de-identified subject ID, COVID-19 status, age in years and sex. The samples were drawn from two sources: the first 160 participants of the ongoing ImmuneRACE study, and 950 to 1,500 subjects contributed by 6 global collaborators. The repertoires were released in a freely available public database intended as a resource for research on the immune response to SARS-CoV-2. HLA class I and class II types, where available, came from metadata supplied by the sample provider rather than from assay-based typing. The prospective study material was composed of cDNA or gDNA derived from T cells, B-cell-depleted T cells, or PBMCs. Subjects who had been exposed to COVID-19, were actively infected with it, or had recovered from it provided the deeply sampled blood TCRbeta repertoires that made up the dataset. Study-wide findings and limitations: The amount of clinical and demographic metadata varied by source and participant and was provided uncurated.

This clone occurred once. The antigen it recognizes is unknown. One base away there is no much larger clone; base qualities are not given. V drops 5 bases and J drops 2 bases, leaving 13 bases in between. For CDR1 and CDR2, the germline V gene lists SGHTA and FQGNSA. Measured from the cysteine to the phenylalanine, the CDR3 is 15 residues long. The DNA shown is the 45-base CDR3, in frame from base 1. In Seattle, one collaborating source enrolled patients while the infection was active and tracked those patients longitudinally over the course of disease. Collaborating institutions collected whole blood in K2EDTA tubes following their own protocols. Collaborator samples were shipped for TCRbeta analysis as frozen whole blood, isolated PBMCs, or DNA extracted from either sample type. The immunoSEQ Assay, a bias-controlled multiplex PCR, was used to amplify TCRbeta CDR3 regions from genomic DNA. Per the source publication's procedure: The number of nucleated cells in each sample was estimated from the amplification of reference gene primers within the assay. Sequence reads were collapsed and filtered to measure the absolute abundance of every unique TCRbeta CDR3 rearrangement. Productive Simpson clonality was computed per sample as the square root of Simpson's diversity index over productive rearrangements. Imported from immuneACCESS, the table was reduced by TCRdb to in-frame sequences with V and J called. These copies leave out some clones; in studies compared against another copy, an unresolved V gene accounts for under half, and the cause of the remainder is not known. That table supplies the V and J calls and clone size; D and trimming were determined from the DNA. Present in this sample are under 250,000 clones, around nine tenths of which were seen just once. Jointly, the top ten make up 0.75% to 1% of the sample.

The V and J segments used are TRBV7-2 and TRBJ1-3; TRBD1 is possibly the D segment (5 matching bases). The sequenced sample was peripheral blood. The origin of this receptor is a man aged 55 to 70 with COVID-19, enrolled during active disease. The CDR3 protein sequence reads: CASSVQGGAGNTIYF. The nucleotides read TGTGCCAGCAGCGTTCAGGGTGGTGCTGGAAACACCATATATTTT. Where the CDR3 stops, the reference TRBV7-2 and TRBJ1-3 genes take over; the full variable domain is GAGVSQSPSNKVTEKGKDVELRCDPISGHTALYWYRQSLGQGLEFLIYFQGNSAPDKSGLPSDRFSAERTGGSVSTLTIQRTQQEDSAVYLCASSVQGGAGNTIYFGEGSWLTVV.